These 5 T cell receptor beta chains share one sample of origin, sequenced in a study of read filtering for tumor transcriptome and immune sequencing. The library was built from roughly 400 ng RNA with molecular barcoded adaptors for alpha/delta and beta/gamma chains. TCRdb analysed the reads with MiXCR anew, one entry per CDR3 protein. The repertoire has approximately 65,000 distinct CDR3 sequences, around 14% of them found once; the top ten carry approximately 50%. Source material: a population of CD138-negative cells sorted from bone marrow. These receptors originate from a donor at least 40 years old with multiple myeloma.

This clonotype was counted many times. J is TRBJ2-7 and V is TRBV5-6, with 8 bases identical to TRBD2. V shed 4 bases and J 5 bases; nucleotides not matched to a gene: 14. CDR3 length equals 16 residues. Germline V CDR1 and CDR2: SGHDT, YYEEEE. The chain's CDR3 is CASSRREAGVVDEQYF. The CDR3 region has the DNA TGTGCCAGCAGCCGTAGGGAAGCGGGAGTGGTGGACGAGCAGTACTTC.

This clonotype has a count of ten or more. The V and J genes are TRBV5-4 and TRBJ2-1; D tentatively reads TRBD1 or TRBD2 (5 bases each). CDR3 length: 19 residues. Trimming took off 0 bases at V and 10 bases at J, with 29 bases between the two ends. The V gene's germline CDR1 is SGHNT and CDR2 YYREEE (reference sequence). The CDR3 here is CASSLGLLTYRDHAREQFF. The CDR3 DNA reads TGTGCCAGCAGCTTGGGACTACTGACCTACCGGGACCACGCACGAGAGCAGTTCTTC. The variable domain in full, completed from reference TRBV5-4 and TRBJ2-1, reads ETGVTQSPTHLIKTRGQQVTLRCSSQSGHNTVSWYQQALGQGPQFIFQYYREEENGRGNFPPRFSGLQFPNYSSELNVNALELDDSALYLCASSLGLLTYRDHAREQFFGPGTRLTVL.

This clonotype was seen ten or more times. The chain joins TRBV5-1 to TRBJ2-7, with a weak D call TRBD2 (5 bases). This CDR3 is 12 amino acids long. CDR1 is SGHRS and CDR2 is YFSETQ in the germline V gene. V gave up 4 bases and J gave up 7 bases, with 12 bases separating them. In DNA, the CDR3 is TGCGCCAGCAGCGCTGAGGGTAAAGAGCAGTACTTC. Translation gives CASSAEGKEQYF.

This clonotype appeared many times. This chain links TRBV20-1 with TRBJ2-3; D call uncertain. The CDR3 is made up of 14 amino acids. V dropped 6 bases and J dropped 7 bases, with 20 bases sitting between them. Germline V gene lookup returns CDR1 DFQATT and CDR2 SNEGSKA (reference sequence). CDR3 DNA sequence: TGCAGTGCCACGACCGCGAGAACTTGGAATACGCAGTATTTT. It codes for CSATTARTWNTQYF.

This clonotype was seen a handful of times. The chain carries TRBV3-1 and TRBJ2-5; 13 bases line up with TRBD2. V was pared by 1 base and J by 4 bases, with 9 bases of the junction left unmatched. CDR3 length equals 18 residues. The germline V gene has CDR1 LGHDT and CDR2 YNNKEL (reference sequence). CDR3 DNA: TGTGCCAGCAGCCAAGGTGTACGACTAGCGGGAGGAGGAGAGACCCAGTACTTC. Translating it yields CASSQGVRLAGGGETQYF.